The 27 T cell receptor beta chains reported below all come from one sample, sequenced in a study of blood T cell repertoires in COVID-19. TCRdb's copy holds only in-frame clones and misses some; the assay was immunoSEQ multiplex PCR. The sample includes tens of thousands of clones, around 90% of them seen just once. The material sequenced was peripheral blood. The receptors stem from a man in his forties or fifties with COVID-19, enrolled during active disease.

The chain links TRBV27 to TRBJ2-7, with TRBD1 as a possible D gene (6 bases). CDR1 is MNHEY, CDR2 SMNVEV, per germline (reference sequence). The CDR3 loop spans 13 amino acids. V lost 5 bases, J lost 5 bases, and 13 bases lay in between. The CDR3 spells CASSPARGDEQYF. In DNA, the CDR3 is TGTGCCAGCAGTCCAGCCAGGGGAGACGAGCAGTACTTC.

This chain uses TRBV6-5 with TRBJ1-1, with 9 bases lining up with TRBD1. J was trimmed by 3 bases and V by 5 bases; bases with no gene match: 4. The CDR3 has 14 residues. Germline lookup yields CDR1 MNHEY and CDR2 SVGAGI. CDR3: CASSPGTGYTEAFF. The CDR3, as DNA: TGTGCCAGCAGTCCCGGGACAGGGTACACTGAAGCTTTCTTT.

The chain uses TRBV14 and TRBJ1-6; 9 bases are a match to TRBD1. Germline V gene sequence: CDR1 SGHDN, CDR2 FVKESK. The CDR3 covers 16 residues. V was pared by 0 bases and J by 9 bases, with 6 bases of the junction left unmatched. CDR3 DNA sequence: TGTGCCAGCAGCCAAGATTCGGGACAGGGAACTTCACCCCTCCACTTT. As protein: CASSQDSGQGTSPLHF. The full variable domain, its missing parts supplied by reference TRBV14 and TRBJ1-6, is EAGVTQFPSHSVIEKGQTVTLRCDPISGHDNLYWYRRVMGKEIKFLLHFVKESKQDESGMPNNRFLAERTGGTYSTLKVQPAELEDSGVYFCASSQDSGQGTSPLHFGNGTRLTVT.

This rearrangement joins TRBV10-3 to TRBJ2-1; possible D gene TRBD1, 5 bases. Germline V gene sequence: CDR1 ENHRY, CDR2 SYGVKD. The CDR3 runs to 14 residues. The V gene lost 6 bases and the J gene lost 8 bases, with 17 bases spanning the gap. CDR3 in amino acids: CAIRDMVEGDEQFF. The DNA for the CDR3 is TGTGCCATCAGGGACATGGTCGAAGGGGATGAGCAGTTCTTC.

This sequence joins TRBV6-5 and TRBJ2-4; 7 bases are shared with TRBD2. Germline CDR1 MNHEY, CDR2 SVGAGI. The J segment lost 4 bases and the V segment lost 4 bases, leaving 7 bases of the junction unmatched. The CDR3 length is 15 residues. The CDR3 loop is CASSFSGGGKNIQYF. The CDR3 coding sequence is TGTGCCAGCAGTTTTTCTGGGGGGGGAAAAAACATTCAGTACTTC.

The rearrangement joins TRBV9 to TRBJ2-5, with 7 bases fitting TRBD1. V was pared by 6 bases and J by 1 base, with 6 bases of the junction left unmatched. Germline loops: CDR1 SGDLS, CDR2 YYNGEE. There are 14 residues in the CDR3. In DNA, the CDR3 is TGTGCCAGCAATGAGGGGACAGTCCAAGAGACCCAGTACTTC. This translates into CASNEGTVQETQYF.

This clone was counted once. In nucleotides, the CDR3 is TGTGCCAGCAGCCGAGGGGCAGGGGGCACAGAGACCCAGTACTTC. Protein: CASSRGAGGTETQYF. The genes are TRBV3-1 (or the pseudogene TRBV3-2) and TRBJ2-5; TRBD1 matches at 8 bases. The CDR3 totals 15 residues. Germline-derived CDR1 and CDR2 are LGHDT and YNNKEL (reference sequence). Trimming removed 4 bases from V and 4 bases from J; junction bases left unmatched: 8.

The V gene is TRBV27, the J gene TRBJ1-6, with 8 bases that match TRBD1. V shed 10 bases, J shed 7 bases, and the junction held 6 bases outside the gene matches. This CDR3 is built from 13 residues. CDR1 and CDR2 from the germline V gene are MNHEY and SMNVEV (reference sequence). CDR3 sequence: CATTDRVNSPLHF. The CDR3 region has the DNA TGTGCCACTACGGACAGGGTAAATTCACCCCTCCACTTT.

The rearrangement uses TRBV14 and TRBJ2-1, with 10 positions matching TRBD2. The CDR3 has 20 residues. Germline CDR1 SGHDN, CDR2 FVKESK. Trimming cost V 0 bases and J 5 bases; bases outside gene matches: 16. CDR3 region: CASSQDSLAGAVLANNEQFF. In nucleotides, the CDR3 is TGTGCCAGCAGCCAAGACAGTCTAGCGGGAGCGGTATTGGCGAACAATGAGCAGTTCTTC.

This chain uses TRBV6-1 with TRBJ1-5, with D possibly being TRBD1 (6 bases). This CDR3 comprises 16 residues. V lost 3 bases to trimming and J lost 1 base, with 13 bases between them. CDR1 and CDR2 from the germline V gene are MNHNS and SASEGT. The CDR3 loop reads CASSDQRGMSNQPQHF. The CDR3 nucleotides are TGTGCCAGCAGTGATCAAAGGGGGATGAGCAATCAGCCCCAGCATTTT.

The CDR3 region is CASSPQQGAGGYTF. The CDR3 nucleotides read TGTGCCAGCAGCCCTCAACAGGGGGCAGGGGGCTACACCTTC. The chain couples TRBV11-2 to TRBJ1-2; 9 bases fit TRBD1. With V trimmed by 5 bases and J by 8 bases, 9 bases remained unmatched. There are 14 residues in the CDR3. The germline V gene has CDR1 SGHAT and CDR2 FQNNGV.

V is TRBV7-9 and J is TRBJ2-7; 7 nucleotides match TRBD2. The CDR3 length is 13 residues. Germline V gene data show CDR1 as SEHNR and CDR2 as FQNEAQ (reference sequence). V was clipped by 8 bases and J by 2 bases; unmatched bases: 6. The CDR3 bases are TGTGCCAGCGCCTCGAGCGGGACCTACGAGCAGTACTTC. Its translation: CASASSGTYEQYF.

This rearrangement joins TRBV28 to TRBJ2-7, with D uncertain. This CDR3 comprises 14 residues. Germline CDR1 is MDHEN and CDR2 is SYDVKM. V was pared by 2 bases and J by 1 base, with 9 bases between. In nucleotides, the CDR3 is TGTGCCAGCAGTTTAGTGGGCCCTTCCTACGAGCAGTACTTC. It encodes CASSLVGPSYEQYF. Full variable domain (rest looked up from reference TRBV28 and TRBJ2-7): DVKVTQSSRYLVKRTGEKVFLECVQDMDHENMFWYRQDPGLGLRLIYFSYDVKMKEKGDIPEGYSVSREKKERFSLILESASTNQTSMYLCASSLVGPSYEQYFGPGTRLTVT.

The chain carries TRBV2 and TRBJ2-2, with 15 bases identical to TRBD2. Losses at the gene ends were 6 bases for V and 8 bases for J; bases not matched to a gene: 10. This CDR3 region has 17 residues. CDR1 SNHLY and CDR2 FYNNEI come from the germline V gene. The CDR3 is CASSPGLAGGPGGELFF. In nucleotides, the CDR3 is TGTGCCAGCAGCCCAGGACTAGCGGGAGGGCCTGGGGGGGAGCTGTTTTTT.

The gene calls are TRBV3-1 (or the pseudogene TRBV3-2) and TRBJ2-6, with TRBD2 as a possible D gene (5 bases). The CDR3 has 16 residues. Looked up from germline, CDR1 is LGHDT and CDR2 is YNNKEL (reference sequence). V lost 3 bases and J 0 bases, leaving 9 bases between the germline ends. The CDR3 region is CASSQVRGSGANVLTF. For the CDR3, the DNA is TGTGCCAGCAGCCAGGTACGGGGCTCTGGGGCCAACGTCCTGACTTTC.

This clone was recorded a few times. The J gene is TRBJ2-7, the V gene TRBV5-6, with TRBD1 matching over 7 bases. Germline V lookup: CDR1 SGHDT, CDR2 YYEEEE. Unmatched junction bases numbered 6, after V lost 3 bases and J lost 0 bases. The CDR3 is made up of 15 amino acids. DNA for the CDR3: TGTGCCAGCAGCTCACCCAGGGGGAACTCCTACGAGCAGTACTTC. It yields the protein CASSSPRGNSYEQYF.

This rearrangement joins TRBV2 to TRBJ2-5, with D unresolved. The V end was cut by 4 bases, the J end by 2 bases, with 8 bases between. Germline loops: CDR1 SNHLY, CDR2 FYNNEI. The CDR3 is 13 amino acids. CDR3 in amino acids: CASSVYLQETQYF. The CDR3 region has the DNA TGTGCCAGCAGTGTCTACCTACAAGAGACCCAGTACTTC.

The chain combines TRBV2 with TRBJ1-2; a weak D match, TRBD1 (5 bases). The CDR3 is made up of 14 amino acids. CDR1 is SNHLY and CDR2 is FYNNEI in the germline V gene. Trimming pared 4 bases from V and 8 bases from J, leaving 17 bases between. For the CDR3, the DNA is TGTGCCAGCAGTGTACCACAGGCCCGTGGAGGCTACACCTTC. This encodes CASSVPQARGGYTF.

The gene calls are TRBV7-9 and TRBJ2-7; possible D gene TRBD1, 6 bases. The CDR3 has 14 amino acids. Trimming took off 3 bases at V and 2 bases at J, with 11 bases between the two ends. Germline values: CDR1 SEHNR, CDR2 FQNEAQ (reference sequence). This CDR3 is CASSFTGSPYEQYF. The CDR3 DNA reads as TGTGCCAGCAGCTTCACAGGGAGCCCCTACGAGCAGTACTTC.

The chain links TRBV4-3 to TRBJ2-2, with a weak D call TRBD2 (6 bases). The V gene's germline CDR1 is LGHNA and CDR2 YSLEER. Trimming removed 0 bases from V and 2 bases from J, with 10 bases in between. This CDR3 has 16 amino acids. Here the CDR3 DNA reads TGCGCCAGCAGCCAAGATCGCGGGATCAACACCGGGGAGCTGTTTTTT. Translating it yields CASSQDRGINTGELFF.

V gene TRBV18 combines with J gene TRBJ2-1, with 11 bases lining up with TRBD2. This CDR3 has 15 amino acids. Germline V gene data show CDR1 as KGHSH and CDR2 as LQKENI. J lost 7 bases, V lost 0 bases, and 2 bases had no gene match. The CDR3: CASSPPASGRNEQFF. The CDR3 nucleotides are TGTGCCAGCTCACCACCGGCTAGCGGGAGGAATGAGCAGTTCTTC.

This clone was seen a few times. The chain employs TRBV7-9 and TRBJ1-2, with 12 bases that match TRBD1. Germline V gene sequence: CDR1 SEHNR, CDR2 FQNEAQ (reference sequence). The CDR3 is made up of 15 amino acids. J lost 7 bases, V lost 5 bases, and 8 bases had no gene match. Here the CDR3 reads CASSPGTGGLGGYTF. The CDR3 DNA reads as TGTGCCAGCAGCCCCGGGACAGGGGGCTTGGGTGGCTACACCTTC.

This rearrangement joins TRBV12-3 or TRBV12-4 to TRBJ1-5; D gene unclear. V was cut by 8 bases and J by 5 bases, with 10 bases left in between. This CDR3 comprises 12 residues. CDR3 DNA: TGTGCCAGCGGTAGCGGTCATCAGCCCCAGCATTTT. Protein product: CASGSGHQPQHF.

V is TRBV5-1 and J is TRBJ2-7; the D gene is possibly TRBD2 (5 bases). Per the germline V gene, CDR1 is SGHRS and CDR2 is YFSETQ. The CDR3 covers 14 residues. V lost 3 bases, J lost 1 base, and 11 bases lay in between. The CDR3 sequence: CASSSDGGSYEQYF. CDR3 sequence (DNA): TGCGCCAGCAGCTCGGACGGAGGTTCCTACGAGCAGTACTTC.

The chain couples TRBV14 to TRBJ2-5, with TRBD2 matching 11 bases. Unmatched junction bases numbered 3, after V lost 1 base and J lost 2 bases. The germline CDR1 and CDR2 sequences are SGHDN and FVKESK. The CDR3 length is 16 residues. This CDR3 is CASSQGSGRAQETQYF. DNA for the CDR3: TGTGCCAGCAGCCAAGGTAGCGGGAGGGCGCAAGAGACCCAGTACTTC.

The J gene is TRBJ2-7, the V gene TRBV9; D uncertain. Germline-derived CDR1 and CDR2 are SGDLS and YYNGEE. The CDR3 totals 13 residues. V lost 0 bases and J lost 6, with 10 bases in between. CDR3 coding DNA: TGTGCCAGCAGCGTAGGCCCCCTCGGCGAGCAGTACTTC. It codes for CASSVGPLGEQYF.

This chain links TRBV2 with TRBJ2-3; D might be TRBD1 (6 bases). Looked up from germline, CDR1 is SNHLY and CDR2 is FYNNEI. Trimming took off 6 bases at V and 4 bases at J, with 14 bases between the two ends. The CDR3 covers 14 residues. The CDR3 here is CASSAETGADTQYF. CDR3 in DNA: TGTGCCAGCAGCGCTGAGACAGGCGCAGATACGCAGTATTTT. The complete variable domain, with remaining parts taken from reference TRBV2 and TRBJ2-3, reads EPEVTQTPSHQVTQMGQEVILRCVPISNHLYFYWYRQILGQKVEFLVSFYNNEISEKSEIFDDQFSVERPDGSNFTLKIRSTKLEDSAMYFCASSAETGADTQYFGPGTRLTVL.